Presented here are 22 T cell receptor beta chains from one specimen sequenced in a study of radiotherapy plus CTLA-4 blockade in lung cancer. Only in-frame clones appear in the TCRdb table, and some are missing; sequencing was by immunoSEQ multiplex PCR. The table records roughly 54,000 clones, about 83% of them present only once. This sample comprised peripheral blood, obtained from a patient treated with radiotherapy plus ipilimumab. These receptors all come from a human donor with non-small cell lung cancer whose response to radiotherapy plus ipilimumab could not be evaluated.

This chain connects TRBV7-2 to TRBJ1-3; possibly TRBD1 for D (6 bases). V lost 5 bases and J lost 0, with 17 bases in between. Germline loops: CDR1 SGHTA, CDR2 FQGNSA. The CDR3 is 17 amino acids. The CDR3 DNA reads as TGTGCCAGCAGCCCCTCAGACAGGACGCCCTCTGGAAACACCATATATTTT. Protein sequence: CASSPSDRTPSGNTIYF.

V usage is TRBV7-3 and J usage is TRBJ2-5, with TRBD2 identical over 11 bases. Per the germline V gene, CDR1 is SGHTA and CDR2 is FQGTGA. The CDR3 is 15 residues long. The J segment lost 5 bases and the V segment lost 5 bases, leaving 7 bases of the junction unmatched. The CDR3 is CASSLGLAGAETQYF. As DNA, the CDR3 is TGTGCCAGCAGCCTTGGACTAGCGGGCGCTGAGACCCAGTACTTC.

The chain has TRBV28 and TRBJ1-1, with D unclear. V was cut by 4 bases and J by 3 bases, with 15 bases left in between. This CDR3 comprises 15 residues. Germline assignment: CDR1 MDHEN and CDR2 SYDVKM. The CDR3 sequence is CASSSISFGYTEAFF. The CDR3 nucleotides read TGTGCCAGCAGTTCCATCTCTTTCGGGTACACTGAAGCTTTCTTT.

The chain links TRBV5-4 to TRBJ1-2; 9 bases agree with TRBD1. The CDR3 loop spans 13 amino acids. The ends lost 4 bases at V and 4 bases at J; junction bases unmatched: 2. Germline values: CDR1 SGHNT, CDR2 YYREEE (reference sequence). The CDR3 spells CASSRDRAYGYTF. In DNA form, the CDR3 reads TGTGCCAGCAGCCGGGACAGGGCCTATGGCTACACCTTC.

The chain has TRBV2 and TRBJ1-5; TRBD1 might be the D (5 bases). Trimming took off 7 bases at V and 6 bases at J, with 19 bases between the two ends. This CDR3 is 15 amino acids long. Germline V gene data show CDR1 as SNHLY and CDR2 as FYNNEI. The CDR3 nucleotides read TGTGCCAGCACCGAAGGGCAGGGAAACGGTCAGCCCCAGCATTTT. Translation gives CASTEGQGNGQPQHF.

The chain recombines TRBV9 with TRBJ2-7; D is unclear. Germline CDR1 SGDLS, CDR2 YYNGEE. The germline V and J ends were trimmed by 3 bases and 2 bases, with 12 bases remaining between them. The CDR3 spans 14 residues. CDR3 loop: CASSARSETYEQYF. Here the CDR3 DNA reads TGTGCCAGCAGCGCCCGATCAGAAACCTACGAGCAGTACTTC.

The chain has TRBV28 and TRBJ2-1, with a tentative D call TRBD2 (6 bases). The CDR3 contains 14 residues. CDR1 is MDHEN, CDR2 SYDVKM, per germline. V lost 5 bases to trimming and J lost 9 bases, with 17 bases between them. CDR3 region: CASSPLLVGGEQFF. The DNA of the CDR3 is TGTGCCAGCAGTCCGCTACTAGTCGGGGGTGAGCAGTTCTTC. The full variable domain, with the rest looked up from reference TRBV28 and TRBJ2-1, is DVKVTQSSRYLVKRTGEKVFLECVQDMDHENMFWYRQDPGLGLRLIYFSYDVKMKEKGDIPEGYSVSREKKERFSLILESASTNQTSMYLCASSPLLVGGEQFFGPGTRLTVL.

The gene calls are TRBV6-5 and TRBJ2-7; 7 bases map to TRBD2. This CDR3 is 15 amino acids long. With V trimmed by 6 bases and J by 3 bases, 11 bases remained unmatched. Germline V lookup: CDR1 MNHEY, CDR2 SVGAGI. CDR3 in amino acids: CASRPSAGILYEQYF. CDR3 nucleotides: TGTGCCAGCAGACCTTCAGCGGGAATACTCTACGAGCAGTACTTC.

The chain couples TRBV6-5 to TRBJ2-7, with 14 bases lining up with TRBD2. The V gene's germline CDR1 is MNHEY and CDR2 SVGAGI. The V segment lost 4 bases and the J segment 3 bases; nucleotides outside the gene matches: 5. The CDR3 covers 16 residues. CDR3 DNA sequence: TGTGCCAGCAGTTCTGGGACTAGCGGGAGTTTCTACGAGCAGTACTTC. Its protein product is CASSSGTSGSFYEQYF.

V and J are TRBV5-1 and TRBJ1-5; TRBD1 agrees at 7 bases. This CDR3 is built from 14 residues. Looked up from germline, CDR1 is SGHRS and CDR2 is YFSETQ. The V segment lost 4 bases and the J segment 2 bases; nucleotides outside the gene matches: 3. In DNA, the CDR3 is TGCGCCAGCAGCCCCGGACAGGGCAATCAGCCCCAGCATTTT. It is translated as CASSPGQGNQPQHF.

This rearrangement joins TRBV4-1 to TRBJ2-5; 7 positions agree with TRBD2. J lost 1 base, V lost 1 base, and 6 bases had no gene match. Germline assignment: CDR1 MGHRA and CDR2 YSYEKL. The CDR3 loop spans 16 amino acids. As DNA, the CDR3 is TGCGCCAGCAGCCAAGTCCTGGCTAGCGGCCAAGAGACCCAGTACTTC. This encodes CASSQVLASGQETQYF.

V is TRBV5-1 and J is TRBJ2-7, with 9 bases aligning to TRBD1. CDR1 SGHRS and CDR2 YFSETQ come from the germline V gene. This CDR3 comprises 14 residues. Losses at the gene ends were 0 bases for V and 5 bases for J; bases not matched to a gene: 3. The CDR3 is CASSLGTGVHEQYF. In DNA, the CDR3 is TGCGCCAGCAGCTTGGGGACAGGGGTCCACGAGCAGTACTTC.

The chain employs TRBV5-8 and TRBJ1-2; TRBD1 aligns across 7 bases. V was clipped by 0 bases and J by 8 bases; unmatched bases: 16. The germline V gene encodes CDR1 SGHTS and CDR2 YDEGEE. This CDR3 is built from 17 residues. The CDR3 here is CASSLVLVGGSPGGYTF. DNA of the CDR3: TGTGCCAGCAGCTTGGTCTTGGTAGGGGGCTCACCGGGAGGCTACACCTTC.

The chain recombines TRBV7-3 with TRBJ2-7; TRBD1 is a possible D gene (6 bases). Trimming left V 5 bases short and J 0 bases short, with 14 bases between. Germline-derived CDR1 and CDR2 are SGHTA and FQGTGA. The CDR3 extends over 15 amino acids. The CDR3 coding sequence is TGTGCCAGCAGCCCTTCGACAGGTAGCTCCTACGAGCAGTACTTC. Amino acids: CASSPSTGSSYEQYF.

The rearrangement joins TRBV7-2 to TRBJ2-7; 7 positions agree with TRBD1. The CDR3 totals 15 residues. Germline lookup yields CDR1 SGHTA and CDR2 FQGNSA. The trim removed 5 bases at V and 3 bases at J, leaving 10 bases unmatched. The CDR3 nucleotides are TGTGCCAGCAGCCACGACAGGGCGTTATTCTACGAGCAGTACTTC. Its translation: CASSHDRALFYEQYF.

This chain connects TRBV11-2 to TRBJ2-1; TRBD1 matches 8 bases. This CDR3 spans 15 amino acids. J was trimmed by 7 bases and V by 5 bases; bases with no gene match: 10. Per germline, CDR1 SGHAT and CDR2 FQNNGV. The CDR3, as DNA: TGTGCCAGCAGCCCCCCAGGGGGCTGGGGGAATGAGCAGTTCTTC. Translation gives CASSPPGGWGNEQFF.

The chain recombines TRBV19 with TRBJ2-2; perhaps TRBD1 as D (6 bases). Per germline, CDR1 LNHDA and CDR2 SQIVND (reference sequence). The V end lost 7 bases, the J end lost 1 base, and 13 bases lay between the germline ends. The CDR3 spans 15 residues. Here the CDR3 DNA reads TGTGCCAGTAAGAGGACAGCATGGAACACCGGGGAGCTGTTTTTT. It specifies CASKRTAWNTGELFF.

This clone was recorded a few times. The chain links TRBV29-1 to TRBJ2-7, with 10 bases identical to TRBD2. Trimming cost V 3 bases and J 5 bases; bases outside gene matches: 7. This CDR3 comprises 14 residues. From germline, CDR1 is SQVTM and CDR2 ANQGSEA. CDR3 bases: TGCAGCGTTGAGTGGTCTAGCGGGAGAAACGAGCAGTACTTC. This translates into CSVEWSSGRNEQYF.

V usage is TRBV7-3 and J usage is TRBJ2-7; 7 nucleotides match TRBD1. Germline V gene sequence: CDR1 SGHTA, CDR2 FQGTGA. V was pared by 5 bases and J by 7 bases, with 14 bases of the junction left unmatched. The CDR3 has 15 amino acids. The CDR3 DNA sequence: TGTGCCAGCAGCACACGGCAGGGGGTAGTCTTGGAGCAGTACTTC. This gives the protein CASSTRQGVVLEQYF.

The genes are TRBV25-1 and TRBJ1-5, with 9 bases matching TRBD1. V dropped 8 bases and J dropped 9; count of bases not matched to a gene: 17. CDR1 is MGHDK, CDR2 SYGVNS, per germline. The CDR3 has 16 residues. The CDR3 DNA reads TGTGCCAGCTCCGAAGGAGGGACAGGGCCCTTTAGGCCCCAGCATTTT. It is translated as CASSEGGTGPFRPQHF.

The genes are TRBV7-9 and TRBJ2-1, with 8 bases matching TRBD2. The CDR3 has 15 residues. Trimming removed 6 bases from V and 7 bases from J; junction bases left unmatched: 11. Germline CDR1 is SEHNR and CDR2 is FQNEAQ (reference sequence). The CDR3 is CASSLVLAGRNEQFF. In DNA form, the CDR3 reads TGTGCCAGCAGTTTGGTCCTAGCGGGTCGGAATGAGCAGTTCTTC.

The chain has TRBV28 and TRBJ1-1; D uncertain. There are 15 residues in the CDR3. CDR1 and CDR2 (germline): MDHEN, SYDVKM. Trimming took 4 bases from V and 3 from J, leaving 15 bases between them. The CDR3 protein is CASSSPSRRDTEAFF. The CDR3 region has the DNA TGTGCCAGCAGTTCCCCCTCCCGCCGGGACACTGAAGCTTTCTTT.